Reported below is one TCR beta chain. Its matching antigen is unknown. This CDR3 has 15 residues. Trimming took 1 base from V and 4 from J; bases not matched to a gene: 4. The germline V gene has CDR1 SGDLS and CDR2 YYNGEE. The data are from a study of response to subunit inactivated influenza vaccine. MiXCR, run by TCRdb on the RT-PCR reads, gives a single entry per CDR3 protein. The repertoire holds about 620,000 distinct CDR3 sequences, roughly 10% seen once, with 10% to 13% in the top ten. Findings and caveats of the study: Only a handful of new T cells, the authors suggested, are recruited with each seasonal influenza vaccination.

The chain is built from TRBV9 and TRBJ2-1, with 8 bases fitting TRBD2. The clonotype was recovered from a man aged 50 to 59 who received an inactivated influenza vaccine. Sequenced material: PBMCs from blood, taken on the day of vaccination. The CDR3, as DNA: TGTGCCAGCAGCGTACAGGCGGGAGGATACAATGAGCAGTTCTTC. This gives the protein CASSVQAGGYNEQFF. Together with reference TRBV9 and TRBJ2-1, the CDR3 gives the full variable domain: DSGVTQTPKHLITATGQRVTLRCSPRSGDLSVYWYQQSLDQGLQFLIQYYNGEERAKGNILERFSAQQFPDLHSELNLSSLELGDSALYFCASSVQAGGYNEQFFGPGTRLTVL.